The source of this T cell receptor (beta chain) is a study of B cell selection in AIRE deficiency. Produced via immunoSEQ multiplex PCR; TCRdb's table is partial and in-frame only. The table records 20,000 to 25,000 clones, around 97% of them present only once. Trimming removed 5 bases from V and 1 base from J; junction bases left unmatched: 2. Germline V gives CDR1 SEHNR, CDR2 FQNEAQ (reference sequence). This CDR3 comprises 15 residues. Sorting defined conventional CD4 T cells as CD4+CD127+. Unrelated healthy donors provided the controls. The chain links TRBV7-9 to TRBJ2-3, with 11 bases identical to TRBD2. The sample was CD4+CD127+ conventional T cells sorted from PBMCs. The TCR originated in a human donor in good health. CDR3 nucleotides: TGTGCCAGCAGCACGGGACTAGCGGGCACAGATACGCAGTATTTT. It specifies CASSTGLAGTDTQYF.